This T cell receptor beta chain derives from a study of T cells of healthy individuals. V was shortened by 6 bases and J by 6 bases, with 19 bases between the two germline ends. The germline gives CDR1 SGHDN, CDR2 FVKESK. The CDR3 covers 15 residues. This clonotype appeared many times. TCRdb reanalysed the 5' RACE reads using MiXCR and keeps one entry per CDR3 protein. The profile shows some 85,000 distinct CDR3 sequences, roughly 5.1% of them singletons. The V and J genes are TRBV14 and TRBJ2-3, with D possibly being TRBD2 (6 bases). This sequence was found in a female donor in good health. As DNA, the CDR3 is TGTGCCAGCAGTACGCTGGCGGGGCTAACGGATACGCAGTATTTT. This encodes CASSTLAGLTDTQYF.